This entry lists 32 T cell receptor beta chains sequenced from one sample in a study of blood T cell repertoires in COVID-19. Measured with immunoSEQ multiplex PCR; TCRdb has only the in-frame clones, and not every one. The data hold about 240,000 clones, with 86% observed a single time. The sequenced sample was PBMCs or T cells enriched from blood (not recorded which). The source of these receptors is a woman between 35 and 50 years old with acute COVID-19.

This CDR3 is CAWSLGTETYNEQFF. In DNA form, the CDR3 reads TGTGCCTGGAGTTTGGGGACAGAGACCTACAATGAGCAGTTCTTC. J is TRBJ2-1 and V is TRBV30; 7 nucleotides match TRBD1. Germline lookup yields CDR1 GTSNPN and CDR2 SVGIG (reference sequence). The trim removed 2 bases at V and 2 bases at J, leaving 6 bases unmatched. The CDR3 totals 15 residues.

The chain recombines TRBV10-3 with TRBJ2-7; a possible D gene is TRBD1 (5 bases). Per the germline V gene, CDR1 is ENHRY and CDR2 is SYGVKD. This CDR3 has 13 amino acids. The ends were cut back, 2 bases at V and 2 bases at J, with 7 bases in the middle. CDR3 nucleotide sequence: TGTGCCATCAGTGAGGACAGAGCCTACGAGCAGTACTTC. Protein sequence: CAISEDRAYEQYF.

This sequence joins TRBV5-1 and TRBJ1-1, with a possible D match to TRBD1 (5 bases). The V end lost 1 base, the J end lost 5 bases, and 27 bases lay between the germline ends. CDR3 length equals 19 residues. Germline V CDR1 and CDR2: SGHRS, YFSETQ. The CDR3 coding sequence is TGCGCCAGCAGCTTGTTGCCTATGGCCCAAACCTCAGGGCGAACTGAAGCTTTCTTT. The encoded protein is CASSLLPMAQTSGRTEAFF.

CDR3 bases: TGTGCCTGGAGTAAGGGGACTTACTCTGGAAACACCATATATTTT. This codes for CAWSKGTYSGNTIYF. The gene calls are TRBV30 and TRBJ1-3; D is possibly TRBD1 (5 bases). Per the germline V gene, CDR1 is GTSNPN and CDR2 is SVGIG (reference sequence). Trimming took off 2 bases at V and 0 bases at J, with 11 bases between the two ends. The CDR3 length is 15 residues.

The chain has TRBV11-2 and TRBJ1-1; D unclear. The CDR3 contains 13 residues. Germline V gene data show CDR1 as SGHAT and CDR2 as FQNNGV. V shed 5 bases and J shed 1 base, with 8 bases lying between them. The CDR3 sequence is CASSGLRNTEAFF. CDR3 nucleotides: TGTGCCAGCAGCGGCCTCCGGAACACTGAAGCTTTCTTT. Full variable domain (remainder filled in from reference TRBV11-2 and TRBJ1-1): EAGVAQSPRYKIIEKRQSVAFWCNPISGHATLYWYQQILGQGPKLLIQFQNNGVVDDSQLPKDRFSAERLKGVDSTLKIQPAKLEDSAVYLCASSGLRNTEAFFGQGTRLTVV.

This sequence joins TRBV5-1 and TRBJ2-7, with 7 bases fitting TRBD2. The CDR3 extends over 15 amino acids. The junction had 9 bases not matched to a gene; V was cut back by 4 bases and J by 2 bases. CDR1 is SGHRS and CDR2 is YFSETQ in the germline V gene. CDR3 in amino acids: CASSREGGPPYEQYF. The CDR3 DNA reads TGCGCCAGCAGCCGTGAGGGAGGGCCCCCCTACGAGCAGTACTTC.

The CDR3 is CASSQHPYGYTF. Written as DNA, the CDR3 is TGTGCCAGCAGCCAACATCCCTATGGCTACACCTTC. The chain combines TRBV14 with TRBJ1-2, with unresolved D. Germline values: CDR1 SGHDN, CDR2 FVKESK. The V gene lost 2 bases and the J gene lost 4 bases, with 5 bases spanning the gap. The CDR3 extends over 12 amino acids. The full variable domain, completed using reference TRBV14 and TRBJ1-2, is EAGVTQFPSHSVIEKGQTVTLRCDPISGHDNLYWYRRVMGKEIKFLLHFVKESKQDESGMPNNRFLAERTGGTYSTLKVQPAELEDSGVYFCASSQHPYGYTFGSGTRLTVV.

This rearrangement joins TRBV9 to TRBJ1-3; 8 positions agree with TRBD1. J lost 0 bases, V lost 4 bases, and 3 bases had no gene match. The length of the CDR3 is 15 residues. Germline V lookup: CDR1 SGDLS, CDR2 YYNGEE. In nucleotides, the CDR3 is TGTGCCAGCAGCCTCGGGACAGGCTCTGGAAACACCATATATTTT. It translates to CASSLGTGSGNTIYF.

The rearrangement uses TRBV29-1 and TRBJ2-1; tentatively, D is TRBD2 (5 bases). CDR1 and CDR2 (germline): SQVTM, ANQGSEA. The CDR3 length is 15 residues. The V end was cut by 7 bases, the J end by 0 bases, with 16 bases between. This chain's CDR3 is CSAGERPSSYNEQFF. The CDR3 coding sequence is TGCAGCGCTGGGGAGCGGCCAAGCTCCTACAATGAGCAGTTCTTC.

This clone was observed a handful of times. This sample also contains other DNA sequences that code for the same CDR3. This chain uses TRBV9 with TRBJ2-3; D not resolved. Germline CDR1 and CDR2: SGDLS and YYNGEE. The length of the CDR3 is 13 residues. The V end lost 0 bases, the J end lost 4 bases, and 6 bases lay between the germline ends. Here the CDR3 reads CASSVGRPDTQYF. The CDR3 DNA reads as TGTGCCAGCAGCGTAGGGAGACCAGATACGCAGTATTTT. The whole variable domain, remainder taken from reference TRBV9 and TRBJ2-3, is DSGVTQTPKHLITATGQRVTLRCSPRSGDLSVYWYQQSLDQGLQFLIQYYNGEERAKGNILERFSAQQFPDLHSELNLSSLELGDSALYFCASSVGRPDTQYFGPGTRLTVL.

The V and J genes are TRBV7-2 and TRBJ1-1; TRBD1 might be the D (5 bases). Trimming left V 4 bases short and J 4 bases short, with 10 bases between. Germline values: CDR1 SGHTA, CDR2 FQGNSA. The CDR3 is 13 amino acids. CDR3 sequence (DNA): TGTGCCAGCAGCTCCCCCAGGGCCACTGAAGCTTTCTTT. Its translation: CASSSPRATEAFF.

This chain links TRBV5-1 with TRBJ2-2, with TRBD2 matching over 9 bases. V was clipped by 4 bases and J by 7 bases; unmatched bases: 11. Germline lookup yields CDR1 SGHRS and CDR2 YFSETQ. This CDR3 has 16 residues. The DNA for the CDR3 is TGCGCCAGCAGCCTAACAGTAGCGGGAGAGAACGGGGAGCTGTTTTTT. Amino acids: CASSLTVAGENGELFF.

This clone was recorded only once. The rearrangement links TRBV7-9 to TRBJ1-2; D possibly corresponds to TRBD1 (5 bases). Per the germline V gene, CDR1 is SEHNR and CDR2 is FQNEAQ (reference sequence). V shed 2 bases and J shed 7 bases, with 14 bases lying between them. The CDR3 is made up of 14 amino acids. The CDR3 is CASSLPARVGGYTF. The CDR3 coding sequence is TGTGCCAGCAGCTTACCCGCCAGGGTCGGTGGCTACACCTTC.

The chain recombines TRBV11-3 with TRBJ2-7; 7 bases map to TRBD1. The CDR3 loop spans 14 amino acids. Germline V lookup: CDR1 SGHNT, CDR2 YENEEA. V was clipped by 4 bases and J by 1 base; unmatched bases: 4. The CDR3 coding sequence is TGTGCCAGCAGCTCAGGGGGTACTTCCTACGAGCAGTACTTC. Translated: CASSSGGTSYEQYF. Drawing the rest from reference TRBV11-3 and TRBJ2-7, the complete variable domain is EAGVVQSPRYKIIEKKQPVAFWCNPISGHNTLYWYLQNLGQGPELLIRYENEEAVDDSQLPKDRFSAERLKGVDSTLKIQPAELGDSAVYLCASSSGGTSYEQYFGPGTRLTVT.

CDR3 residues: CATSEGRTTGELFF. In DNA form, the CDR3 reads TGTGCCACCAGTGAGGGGAGAACCACCGGGGAGCTGTTTTTT. The chain links TRBV24-1 to TRBJ2-2; D is possibly TRBD2 (5 bases). Trimming took off 4 bases at V and 4 bases at J, with 9 bases between the two ends. Looked up from germline, CDR1 is KGHDR and CDR2 is SFDVKD. The CDR3 spans 14 residues.

V is TRBV4-1 and J is TRBJ2-1, with a tentative D call TRBD2 (6 bases). The CDR3 spans 15 residues. CDR1 is MGHRA, CDR2 YSYEKL, per germline. Trimming cost V 3 bases and J 3 bases, with 12 bases left between them. CDR3 nucleotides: TGCGCCAGCAGCCAGGAGGGGAGGATCTACAATGAGCAGTTCTTC. Translated: CASSQEGRIYNEQFF.

The chain links TRBV28 to TRBJ2-5, with 12 bases fitting TRBD2. The V segment lost 4 bases and the J segment 5 bases; nucleotides outside the gene matches: 5. Germline CDR1 reads MDHEN; CDR2 reads SYDVKM. CDR3 length: 15 residues. CDR3 coding DNA: TGTGCCAGCAGTTCAAGACTAGCGGGAGAGGAGACCCAGTACTTC. Its translation: CASSSRLAGEETQYF.

V gene TRBV14 combines with J gene TRBJ1-1; TRBD1 might be the D (6 bases). In germline, CDR1 is SGHDN, CDR2 FVKESK. This CDR3 is built from 15 residues. V was clipped by 4 bases and J by 0 bases, with 12 bases between them. CDR3 loop: CASSLLTGLNTEAFF. CDR3 nucleotides: TGTGCCAGCAGCCTCCTGACAGGATTGAACACTGAAGCTTTCTTT. Based on the CDR3 plus reference TRBV14 and TRBJ1-1, the full variable domain is EAGVTQFPSHSVIEKGQTVTLRCDPISGHDNLYWYRRVMGKEIKFLLHFVKESKQDESGMPNNRFLAERTGGTYSTLKVQPAELEDSGVYFCASSLLTGLNTEAFFGQGTRLTVV.

The J gene is TRBJ1-1, the V gene TRBV25-1; no clear D. V lost 0 bases, J lost 1 base, and 6 bases lay in between. The germline V gene encodes CDR1 MGHDK and CDR2 SYGVNS. The CDR3 is made up of 14 amino acids. The CDR3 region has the DNA TGTGCCAGCAGTGAATATGGCCCGAACACTGAAGCTTTCTTT. Encoded protein: CASSEYGPNTEAFF.

V and J are TRBV27 and TRBJ2-3; 10 bases align to TRBD2. J lost 3 bases, V lost 2 bases, and 2 bases had no gene match. Germline V gives CDR1 MNHEY, CDR2 SMNVEV (reference sequence). This CDR3 has 15 amino acids. CDR3 protein: CASSLTSGKTDTQYF. CDR3 sequence (DNA): TGTGCCAGCAGTTTAACTAGCGGGAAGACAGATACGCAGTATTTT.

The chain combines TRBV29-1 with TRBJ2-1; D perhaps matches TRBD2 (6 bases). In germline, CDR1 is SQVTM, CDR2 ANQGSEA. The CDR3 covers 14 residues. The V end was cut by 6 bases, the J end by 2 bases, with 14 bases between. CDR3 nucleotide sequence: TGCAGCGTGGGTAGGGGCGGGGCCTACAATGAGCAGTTCTTC. Amino acid sequence: CSVGRGGAYNEQFF.

The rearrangement links TRBV18 to TRBJ2-1; possible D gene TRBD1, 5 bases. Germline values: CDR1 KGHSH, CDR2 LQKENI. V shed 4 bases and J shed 4 bases, with 23 bases lying between them. The CDR3 runs to 18 residues. Here the CDR3 DNA reads TGTGCCAGCTCACTTCTGCAGGGTTTTGCGGACCGGTACAATGAGCAGTTCTTC. Its translation is CASSLLQGFADRYNEQFF. The full variable domain, rest sourced from reference TRBV18 and TRBJ2-1, is NAGVMQNPRHLVRRRGQEARLRCSPMKGHSHVYWYRQLPEEGLKFMVYLQKENIIDESGMPKERFSAEFPKEGPSILRIQQVVRGDSAAYFCASSLLQGFADRYNEQFFGPGTRLTVL.

This rearrangement joins TRBV10-2 to TRBJ2-1; 11 bases are shared with TRBD2. CDR1 is WSHSY and CDR2 is SAAADI in the germline V gene. The CDR3 is 15 residues long. After removal of 6 bases from V and 4 bases from J, the junction contained 5 bases not matched to a gene. The CDR3 loop reads CASRQTSGIYNEQFF. The DNA of the CDR3 is TGCGCCAGCAGACAGACTAGCGGGATATACAATGAGCAGTTCTTC.

This sequence joins TRBV25-1 and TRBJ1-4, with TRBD1 as a possible D gene (6 bases). CDR1 MGHDK and CDR2 SYGVNS come from the germline V gene. V was clipped by 4 bases and J by 8 bases, with 14 bases between them. This CDR3 comprises 14 residues. The CDR3 loop reads CASSASGEGEKLFF. The CDR3 DNA sequence: TGTGCCAGCAGTGCCTCAGGGGAGGGGGAAAAACTGTTTTTT.

This chain uses TRBV5-1 with TRBJ2-5, with TRBD1 matching over 7 bases. The V gene end was trimmed by 6 bases and the J gene end by 2 bases; junction bases not matched to a gene: 10. Germline CDR1 reads SGHRS; CDR2 reads YFSETQ. CDR3 length: 15 amino acids. CDR3 sequence reads: CASNRIQGVQETQYF. DNA for the CDR3: TGCGCCAGCAACCGTATTCAGGGGGTTCAAGAGACCCAGTACTTC.

The CDR3 protein is CASSAGQRSSGNTIYF. The CDR3 nucleotides are TGTGCCAGCTCGGCCGGACAGAGGAGCTCTGGAAACACCATATATTTT. V gene TRBV21-1 combines with J gene TRBJ1-3; the table's D call TRBD1 went unverified against the DNA. TRBV21-1 is shown as a pseudogene. CDR3 size: 16 residues.

This chain connects TRBV6-5 to TRBJ2-5; D is unclear. Looked up from germline, CDR1 is MNHEY and CDR2 is SVGAGI. The CDR3 is 13 residues long. V was pared by 4 bases and J by 1 base, with 7 bases between. The CDR3 nucleotides read TGTGCCAGCAGTTTTACGGTCCAAGAGACCCAGTACTTC. Amino acids: CASSFTVQETQYF.

As to this clone: The sample holds other DNA sequences that translate to the same CDR3. The chain carries TRBV30 and TRBJ2-5, with unresolved D. With 0 bases removed from V and 2 bases from J, the gap between germline ends came to 7 bases. From germline, CDR1 is GTSNPN and CDR2 SVGIG (reference sequence). CDR3 size: 13 residues. CDR3 coding DNA: TGTGCCTGGAGTGTTTCCTTACAAGAGACCCAGTACTTC. Encoded protein: CAWSVSLQETQYF.

The CDR3 DNA sequence: TGTGCCAGCAGCTTGTACAGGGTTATCCAAGAGACCCAGTACTTC. Its protein product is CASSLYRVIQETQYF. The V and J genes are TRBV5-6 and TRBJ2-5, with a possible D match to TRBD1 (6 bases). Trimming took off 1 base at V and 1 base at J, with 11 bases between the two ends. The CDR3 is 15 amino acids. The germline V gene has CDR1 SGHDT and CDR2 YYEEEE. Filled out from reference TRBV5-6 and TRBJ2-5, the complete variable domain reads DAGVTQSPTHLIKTRGQQVTLRCSPKSGHDTVSWYQQALGQGPQFIFQYYEEEERQRGNFPDRFSGHQFPNYSSELNVNALLLGDSALYLCASSLYRVIQETQYFGPGTRLLVL.

The chain combines TRBV25-1 with TRBJ2-1, with D perhaps matching TRBD2 (5 bases). Trimming stripped 3 bases from V and 3 bases from J, with 12 bases between. CDR1 is MGHDK and CDR2 is SYGVNS in the germline V gene. The length of the CDR3 is 15 residues. The CDR3 loop is CASSDEASFYNEQFF. The CDR3 DNA reads as TGTGCCAGCAGTGATGAGGCTAGCTTCTACAATGAGCAGTTCTTC.

Regarding this clone: At one of its ends the junction is not consistent with the germline gene, which may arise from a read error. This chain links TRBV7-6 with TRBJ2-2, with TRBD2 matching over 12 bases. The CDR3 length is 15 residues. CDR1 and CDR2 from the germline V gene are SGHVS and FNYEAQ. The CDR3 coding sequence is TGTGCCAGCAGCCTAGCGGGAGGGAGGACCGGGGAGCTGTTTTTT. Translated: CASSLAGGRTGELFF.

This rearrangement joins TRBV5-5 to TRBJ2-1, with 9 bases identical to TRBD2. The germline gives CDR1 SGHKS, CDR2 YYEKEE (reference sequence). V trimming: 0 bases; J trimming: 2 bases; junction bases outside the gene matches: 3. This CDR3 has 16 amino acids. CDR3 DNA: TGTGCCAGCAGCTTGGCCAGACTAGCGGCCTACAATGAGCAGTTCTTC. It specifies CASSLARLAAYNEQFF.